The T cell receptor beta chain described here comes from a study of blood T cell repertoires in COVID-19. Across the study: There were acute and convalescent COVID-19 samples, and they came from the United States, Italy and Spain. In each case, the material was cDNA or gDNA derived from T cells, B-cell-depleted T cells, or PBMCs.

As processed by the authors: Using reference gene primer amplification, nucleated cell counts were estimated. The repertoire was sequenced with immunoSEQ multiplex PCR; TCRdb's copy has only in-frame clones and lacks some. V and J calls and clone size follow that table, whereas D and trimming were derived from the DNA. The profile shows about 190,000 clones, more than 70% of them singletons. Trimming removed 6 bases from V and 3 bases from J; junction bases left unmatched: 6. This CDR3 comprises 15 residues. The germline CDR1 and CDR2 sequences are SNHLY and FYNNEI. This sequence originates from an elderly woman with active or convalescent COVID-19. This rearrangement joins TRBV2 to TRBJ2-5, with 11 positions matching TRBD2. Specimen: peripheral blood. This chain's CDR3 is CASRATSGGKETQYF. CDR3 nucleotide sequence: TGTGCCAGCAGAGCTACTAGCGGGGGAAAAGAGACCCAGTACTTC.